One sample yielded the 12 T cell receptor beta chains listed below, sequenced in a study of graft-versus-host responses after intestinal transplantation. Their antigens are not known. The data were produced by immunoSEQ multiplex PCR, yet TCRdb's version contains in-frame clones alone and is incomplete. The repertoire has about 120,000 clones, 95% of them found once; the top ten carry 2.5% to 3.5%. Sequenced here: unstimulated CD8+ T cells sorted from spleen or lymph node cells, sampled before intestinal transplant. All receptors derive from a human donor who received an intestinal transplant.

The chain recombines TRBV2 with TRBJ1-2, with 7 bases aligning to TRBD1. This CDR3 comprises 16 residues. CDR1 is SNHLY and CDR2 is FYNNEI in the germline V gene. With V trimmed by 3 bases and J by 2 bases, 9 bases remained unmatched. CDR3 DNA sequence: TGTGCCAGCAGTGAGCACGGGACAGACTCCAACTATGGCTACACCTTC. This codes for CASSEHGTDSNYGYTF.

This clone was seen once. Written as DNA, the CDR3 is TGTGCCAGCAGCTTATATCGGGACAGGTACAATGAGCAGTTCTTC. This gives the protein CASSLYRDRYNEQFF. The V call is TRBV11-1, the J call TRBJ2-1, with 8 bases identical to TRBD1. Germline V gene data show CDR1 as SGHAT and CDR2 as FQDESV (reference sequence). The CDR3 sequence is 15 residues long. Losses at the gene ends were 2 bases for V and 4 bases for J; bases not matched to a gene: 4.

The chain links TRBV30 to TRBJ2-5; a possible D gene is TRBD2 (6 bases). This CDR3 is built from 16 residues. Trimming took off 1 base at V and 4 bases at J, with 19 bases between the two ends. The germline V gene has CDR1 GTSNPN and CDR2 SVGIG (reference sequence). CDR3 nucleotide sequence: TGTGCCTGGAGTGCCCGATGGGGGGTGGGCCGAGAGACCCAGTACTTC. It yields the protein CAWSARWGVGRETQYF.

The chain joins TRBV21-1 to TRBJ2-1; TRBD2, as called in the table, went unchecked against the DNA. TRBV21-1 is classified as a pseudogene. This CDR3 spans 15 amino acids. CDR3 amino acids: CASSSGTIENNEQFF. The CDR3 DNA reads TGTGCCAGCAGCTCCGGGACTATAGAAAACAATGAGCAGTTCTTC.

DNA for the CDR3: TGCGCCAGCAGCTTGGTCCCGGGAGGTGCCCCCTACGAGCAGTACTTC. It specifies CASSLVPGGAPYEQYF. The chain links TRBV5-1 to TRBJ2-7; TRBD2 matches at 7 bases. J lost 2 bases, V lost 0 bases, and 8 bases had no gene match. The CDR3 covers 16 residues. The germline CDR1 and CDR2 sequences are SGHRS and YFSETQ.

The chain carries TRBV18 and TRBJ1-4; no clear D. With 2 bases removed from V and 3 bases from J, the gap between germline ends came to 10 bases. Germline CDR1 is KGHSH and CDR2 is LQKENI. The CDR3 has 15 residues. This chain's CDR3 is CASSPIRGANEKLFF. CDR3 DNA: TGTGCCAGCTCACCAATTAGAGGCGCTAATGAAAAACTGTTTTTT.

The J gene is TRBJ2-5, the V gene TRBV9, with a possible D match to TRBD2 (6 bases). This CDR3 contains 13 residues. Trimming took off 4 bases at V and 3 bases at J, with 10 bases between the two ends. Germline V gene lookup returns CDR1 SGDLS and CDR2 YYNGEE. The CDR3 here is CASSLWEEETQYF. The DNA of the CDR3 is TGTGCCAGCAGCTTATGGGAGGAAGAGACCCAGTACTTC. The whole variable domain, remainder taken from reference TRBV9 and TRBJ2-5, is DSGVTQTPKHLITATGQRVTLRCSPRSGDLSVYWYQQSLDQGLQFLIQYYNGEERAKGNILERFSAQQFPDLHSELNLSSLELGDSALYFCASSLWEEETQYFGPGTRLLVL.

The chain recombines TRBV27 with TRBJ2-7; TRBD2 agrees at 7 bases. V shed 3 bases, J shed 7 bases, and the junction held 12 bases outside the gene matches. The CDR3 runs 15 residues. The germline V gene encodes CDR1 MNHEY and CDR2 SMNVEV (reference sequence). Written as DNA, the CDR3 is TGTGCCAGCAGTTTCCCCGGAAGCGGGATAAGGGAGCAGTACTTC. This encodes CASSFPGSGIREQYF.

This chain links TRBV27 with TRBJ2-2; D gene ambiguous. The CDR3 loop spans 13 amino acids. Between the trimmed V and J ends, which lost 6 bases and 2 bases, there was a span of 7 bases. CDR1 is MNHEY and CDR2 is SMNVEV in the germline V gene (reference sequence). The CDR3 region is CASSPHNTGELFF. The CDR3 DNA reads TGTGCCAGCAGCCCCCACAACACCGGGGAGCTGTTTTTT.

The CDR3 reads CASSLVSGRLNTGELFF. The CDR3 bases are TGTGCCAGCAGTCTCGTTAGCGGGAGGCTGAACACCGGGGAGCTGTTTTTT. The chain combines TRBV27 with TRBJ2-2; TRBD2 agrees at 10 bases. The germline V gene encodes CDR1 MNHEY and CDR2 SMNVEV (reference sequence). The CDR3 has 17 amino acids. J gave up 1 base and V 5 bases, and 7 bases lay outside the gene matches.

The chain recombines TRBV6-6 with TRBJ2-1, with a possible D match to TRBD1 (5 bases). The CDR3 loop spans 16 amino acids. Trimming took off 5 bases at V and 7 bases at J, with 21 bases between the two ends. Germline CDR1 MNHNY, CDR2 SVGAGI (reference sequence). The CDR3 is CASSLTSWTSGNEQFF. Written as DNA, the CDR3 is TGTGCCAGCAGTCTTACATCGTGGACCTCAGGGAATGAGCAGTTCTTC.

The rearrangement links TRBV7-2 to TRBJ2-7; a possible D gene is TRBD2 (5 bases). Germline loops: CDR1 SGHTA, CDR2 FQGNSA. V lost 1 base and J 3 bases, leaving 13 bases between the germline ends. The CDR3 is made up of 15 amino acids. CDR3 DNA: TGTGCCAGCAGCTTAGATGGACGAGGGCTCTACGAGCAGTACTTC. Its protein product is CASSLDGRGLYEQYF. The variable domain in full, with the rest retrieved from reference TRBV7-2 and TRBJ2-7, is GAGVSQSPSNKVTEKGKDVELRCDPISGHTALYWYRQSLGQGLEFLIYFQGNSAPDKSGLPSDRFSAERTGGSVSTLTIQRTQQEDSAVYLCASSLDGRGLYEQYFGPGTRLTVT.